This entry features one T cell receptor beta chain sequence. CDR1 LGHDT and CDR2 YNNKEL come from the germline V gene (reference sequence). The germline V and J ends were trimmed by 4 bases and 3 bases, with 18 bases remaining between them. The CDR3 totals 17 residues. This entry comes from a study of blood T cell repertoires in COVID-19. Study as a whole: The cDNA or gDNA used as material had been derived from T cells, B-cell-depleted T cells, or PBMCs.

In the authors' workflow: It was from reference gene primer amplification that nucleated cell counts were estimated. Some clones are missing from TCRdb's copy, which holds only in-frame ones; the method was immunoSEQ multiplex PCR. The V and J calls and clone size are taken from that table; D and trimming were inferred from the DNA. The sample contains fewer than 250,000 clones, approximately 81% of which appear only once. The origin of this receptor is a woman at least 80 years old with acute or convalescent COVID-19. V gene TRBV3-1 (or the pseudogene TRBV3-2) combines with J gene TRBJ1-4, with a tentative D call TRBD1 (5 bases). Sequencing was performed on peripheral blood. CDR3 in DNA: TGTGCCAGCAGCCCAGACAGTTTCCCAGGGTCTAATGAAAAACTGTTTTTT. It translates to CASSPDSFPGSNEKLFF.